The clone carrying this TCR beta chain has ten or more counts. Antigen unknown. The sample belongs to a study of breast tumors, draining lymph nodes, adjacent tissues. Whole-study findings and limits: Luminal-like breast cancer showed significantly greater tumor-nontumor repertoire similarity than basal-like breast cancer did. Tumor repertoires ranked between lymph nodes and nontumor tissue in diversity, with V and J gene preferences. The lymph node origin of tumor T cells was framed as consistent with a hypothesis, not demonstrated.

Trimming pared 0 bases from V and 5 bases from J, leaving 8 bases between. The CDR3 runs 13 residues. CDR1 is ENHRY, CDR2 SYGVKD, per germline. TCRdb reprocessed the multiplex PCR reads via MiXCR and lists one record per CDR3 protein. Of around 43,000 distinct CDR3 sequences detected, more than 20% appear once; the ten largest clones hold under 9.5%. This chain connects TRBV10-3 to TRBJ2-7; D not certain. Sequenced input: breast tumor tissue. This receptor was taken from a female donor with breast cancer. Some clones in this sample may be carry-over from other donors' samples. The CDR3 protein is CAISESPGHEQYF. DNA of the CDR3: TGTGCCATCAGTGAGTCACCCGGGCACGAGCAGTACTTC.